The T cell receptor (beta chain) described here comes from a study of T-cell memory formation after mild COVID-19. CDR1 is SGHVS and CDR2 is FQNEAQ in the germline V gene. The CDR3 covers 14 residues. With 5 bases removed from V and 0 bases from J, the gap between germline ends came to 11 bases. TCRdb re-derived calls from the 5' RACE reads in MiXCR, one entry per CDR3 protein. The sample has 400,000 to 500,000 distinct CDR3 sequences, 15% to 20% seen once. The source is a man aged 18 to 29 who had mild COVID-19 (a few samples of this study predate the infection). Cell type and time point are not known. The sample was PBMCs or a T cell subset sorted from them (not recorded which). The genes are TRBV7-8 and TRBJ2-7; tentative D call: TRBD1 (5 bases). CDR3 protein: CASSLETVSYEQYF. CDR3 nucleotides: TGTGCCAGCAGCCTAGAGACAGTCTCCTACGAGCAGTACTTC.